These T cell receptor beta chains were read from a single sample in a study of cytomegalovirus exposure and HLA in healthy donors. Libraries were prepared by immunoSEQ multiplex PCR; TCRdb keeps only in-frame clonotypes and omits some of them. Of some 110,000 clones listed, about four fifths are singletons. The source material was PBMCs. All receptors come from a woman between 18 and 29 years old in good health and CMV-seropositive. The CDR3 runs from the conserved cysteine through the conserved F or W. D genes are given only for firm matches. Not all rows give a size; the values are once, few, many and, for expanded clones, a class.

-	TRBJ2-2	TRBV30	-	TGTGCCTGGACTAGCGCTCGCACCGGGGAGCTGTTTTTT	CAWTSARTGELFF
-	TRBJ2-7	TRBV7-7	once	TGTGCTAGCAGCTTAAGGCAGGGGAACTACGAGCAGTACTTC	CASSLRQGNYEQYF
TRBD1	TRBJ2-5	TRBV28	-	TGTGCCAGCAGACCGGCAGGGGGCGGGGAGACCCAGTACTTC	CASRPAGGGETQYF
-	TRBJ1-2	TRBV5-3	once	TGTGCCAGAAGAGCAAGGACAGTCTCCGACTTAAAAGCTAACTATGGCTACACCTTC	CARRARTVSDLKANYGYTF
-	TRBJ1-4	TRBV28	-	TGTGCCAGCATCCCGGTGGGCACTAATGAAAAACTGTTTTTT	CASIPVGTNEKLFF
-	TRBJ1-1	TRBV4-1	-	TGCGCCAGCAGCCCAGTCGGCGGGAGCCTGAACACTGAAGCTTTCTTT	CASSPVGGSLNTEAFF
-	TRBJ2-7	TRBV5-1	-	TGCGCCAGCAGCCTCCCAGCGGAGGTAGGGGAGCAGTACTTC	CASSLPAEVGEQYF
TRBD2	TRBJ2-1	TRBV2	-	TGTGCCAGCAGTGACCTGCGGGAGGTTAGTGAGCAGTTCTTC	CASSDLREVSEQFF
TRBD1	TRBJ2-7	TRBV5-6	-	TGTGCCAGCAGCTTGGTGGGGACAGTCTCCTACGAGCAGTACTTC	CASSLVGTVSYEQYF
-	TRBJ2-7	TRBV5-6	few	TGTGCCAGCAGTATTAGCGGACAAACTTACGAGCAGTACTTC	CASSISGQTYEQYF